The 9 T cell receptor beta chains below come from one sample, sequenced in a study of blood T cell repertoires in COVID-19. TCRdb keeps only in-frame clones here, not all; method: immunoSEQ multiplex PCR. The sample shows about 350,000 clones, approximately 87% of them seen only once. The sequenced sample was PBMCs or T cells enriched from blood (not recorded which). The receptors originated from a woman under 40 who had recovered from COVID-19.

The chain combines TRBV12-3 or TRBV12-4 with TRBJ2-1, with 8 nucleotides matching TRBD1. This CDR3 contains 13 residues. After removal of 6 bases from V and 2 bases from J, the junction contained 0 bases not matched to a gene. The CDR3 region has the DNA TGTGCCAGCAGCAGGGGGCCCTACAATGAGCAGTTCTTC. Its translation is CASSRGPYNEQFF.

The chain is built from TRBV4-1 and TRBJ2-5, with TRBD2 matching over 11 bases. The CDR3 contains 16 residues. Germline V CDR1 and CDR2: MGHRA, YSYEKL. Germline trimming cut 0 bases from V and 5 bases from J; bases unmatched to any gene: 5. In nucleotides, the CDR3 is TGCGCCAGCAGCCAAGACCTAGCGGGGGGAGTGGAGACCCAGTACTTC. This gives the protein CASSQDLAGGVETQYF.

The chain employs TRBV6-4 and TRBJ1-4; TRBD1 matches 9 bases. The CDR3 runs to 14 residues. Germline assignment: CDR1 MRHNA and CDR2 SNTAGT. V trimming: 4 bases; J trimming: 5 bases; junction bases outside the gene matches: 2. The CDR3 region has the DNA TGTGCCAGCAGTGCGGACAGGGGAAATGAAAAACTGTTTTTT. This gives the protein CASSADRGNEKLFF.

The chain carries TRBV7-9 and TRBJ1-5; TRBD1 matches 10 bases. The CDR3 contains 18 residues. Germline CDR1 SEHNR, CDR2 FQNEAQ (reference sequence). Unmatched junction bases numbered 16, after V lost 4 bases and J lost 7 bases. The CDR3: CASSYETSMGQGYQPQHF. The CDR3 nucleotides are TGTGCCAGCAGCTATGAAACGTCGATGGGACAGGGGTACCAGCCCCAGCATTTT.

This chain joins TRBV5-4 and TRBJ1-3; 8 nucleotides agree with TRBD1. The CDR3 loop spans 14 amino acids. Trimming took 4 bases from V and 7 from J; bases not matched to a gene: 7. Germline V CDR1 and CDR2: SGHNT, YYREEE (reference sequence). For the CDR3, the DNA is TGTGCCAGCAGCGCCCAGACAGGGGACAACACCATATATTTT. Translating gives CASSAQTGDNTIYF.

This CDR3 is CASSPRDRGFYEQYF. Written as DNA, the CDR3 is TGTGCCAGCAGTCCCCGGGACAGGGGTTTCTACGAGCAGTACTTC. This sequence joins TRBV27 and TRBJ2-7; 10 bases agree with TRBD1. The CDR3 is 15 residues long. CDR1 and CDR2 (germline): MNHEY, SMNVEV (reference sequence). Germline trimming cut 5 bases from V and 3 bases from J; bases unmatched to any gene: 7.

V is TRBV5-4 and J is TRBJ1-4; D is unresolved. Trimming took off 0 bases at V and 3 bases at J, with 15 bases between the two ends. This CDR3 is 17 amino acids long. Germline V CDR1 and CDR2: SGHNT, YYREEE (reference sequence). The CDR3 bases are TGTGCCAGCAGCTTGGCCTTTGCGGGCTCCCCTAATGAAAAACTGTTTTTT. Translated, it gives CASSLAFAGSPNEKLFF.

The V call is TRBV7-9, the J call TRBJ2-2; the match to TRBD1 covers 7 bases. V lost 2 bases and J lost 3; bases outside the gene matches: 3. Germline loops: CDR1 SEHNR, CDR2 FQNEAQ (reference sequence). The CDR3 totals 15 residues. In DNA form, the CDR3 reads TGTGCCAGCAGCTTATCCGGGACAGACACCGGGGAGCTGTTTTTT. It is translated as CASSLSGTDTGELFF.

V usage is TRBV21-1 and J usage is TRBJ1-5; the table's D call, TRBD1, was not checked against the DNA. TRBV21-1 is recorded as a pseudogene. This CDR3 has 20 residues. The CDR3 DNA sequence: TGTGCCAGCAGCAAACAGACGGGACAGGCTCTATTTTATAGCAATCAGCCCCAGCATTTT. Translation: CASSKQTGQALFYSNQPQHF.